This TCR beta chain was sequenced for a study of Tregs in tolerant kidney transplant recipients. Sequencing was performed with immunoSEQ multiplex PCR; in TCRdb, only in-frame clones are kept and a portion is missing. The table has more than 70,000 clones, roughly 91% seen once. Study-level results: Tolerant patients' donor-specific Tregs expanded beyond overall Tregs, suggesting antigen-driven growth.

Related graft donors supplied nonmyeloablative bone marrow transplants, and mixed chimerism was transient. The CDR3 is made up of 14 amino acids. The V gene lost 2 bases and the J gene lost 7 bases, with 12 bases spanning the gap. The germline V gene encodes CDR1 MNHEY and CDR2 SMNVEV (reference sequence). This clone was seen just once. Its antigen is not known. The chain links TRBV27 to TRBJ2-4, with D unresolved. The sequencing used CD4+ T cells from blood (PBMCs), collected 24 months after the transplant. This clonotype was obtained from a human patient who received a combined kidney and bone marrow transplant. The T cells may partly be graft donor cells. DNA for the CDR3: TGTGCCAGCAGTTTAAGAGGTCCTGGGAACATTCAGTACTTC. Translated, it gives CASSLRGPGNIQYF.